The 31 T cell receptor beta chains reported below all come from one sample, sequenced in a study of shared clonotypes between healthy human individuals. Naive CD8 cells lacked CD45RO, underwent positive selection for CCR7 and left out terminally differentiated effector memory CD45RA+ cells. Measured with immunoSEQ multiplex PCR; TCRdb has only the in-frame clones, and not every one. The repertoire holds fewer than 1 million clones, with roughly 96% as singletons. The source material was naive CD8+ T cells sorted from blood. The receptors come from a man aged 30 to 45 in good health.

CDR3 in DNA: TGCAGCGTTTCCGGCCGGGACGTATACAATGAGCAGTTCTTC. It yields the protein CSVSGRDVYNEQFF. The chain recombines TRBV29-1 with TRBJ2-1; D is perhaps TRBD1 or TRBD2 (5 bases each). Germline lookup yields CDR1 SQVTM and CDR2 ANQGSEA. Deletions cut 5 bases from V and 4 bases from J, with 15 bases between. The CDR3 is 14 residues long.

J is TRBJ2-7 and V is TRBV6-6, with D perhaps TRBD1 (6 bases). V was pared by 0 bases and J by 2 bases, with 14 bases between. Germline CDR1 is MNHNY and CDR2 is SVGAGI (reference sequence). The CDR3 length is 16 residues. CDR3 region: CASSYSIGTPTYEQYF. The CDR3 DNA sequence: TGTGCCAGCAGTTACTCGATAGGGACACCTACCTACGAGCAGTACTTC.

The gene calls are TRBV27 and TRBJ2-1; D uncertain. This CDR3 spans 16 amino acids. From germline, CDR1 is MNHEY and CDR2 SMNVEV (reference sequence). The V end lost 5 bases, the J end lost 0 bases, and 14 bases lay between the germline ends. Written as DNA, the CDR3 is TGTGCCAGCAGTCAAATCATATCCTACTCCTACAATGAGCAGTTCTTC. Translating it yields CASSQIISYSYNEQFF.

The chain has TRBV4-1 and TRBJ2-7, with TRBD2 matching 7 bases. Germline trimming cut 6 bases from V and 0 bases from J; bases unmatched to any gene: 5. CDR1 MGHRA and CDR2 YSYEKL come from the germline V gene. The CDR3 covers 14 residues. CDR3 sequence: CASSPLASSYEQYF. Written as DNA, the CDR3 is TGCGCCAGCAGTCCACTAGCGAGCTCCTACGAGCAGTACTTC.

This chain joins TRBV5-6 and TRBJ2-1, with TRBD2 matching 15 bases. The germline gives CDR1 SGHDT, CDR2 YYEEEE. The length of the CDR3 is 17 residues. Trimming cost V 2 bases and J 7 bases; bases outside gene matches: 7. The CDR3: CASSFGTSGRKMNEQFF. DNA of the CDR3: TGTGCCAGCAGCTTTGGGACTAGCGGGAGGAAAATGAATGAGCAGTTCTTC.

CDR3 sequence reads: CASSLSDPGLSSSYEQYF. DNA of the CDR3: TGTGCCAGCAGCTTATCGGATCCGGGTCTATCAAGCTCCTACGAGCAGTACTTC. V usage is TRBV7-9 and J usage is TRBJ2-7; D unclear. Trimming stripped 2 bases from V and 0 bases from J, with 20 bases between. This CDR3 spans 18 amino acids. Germline V gene data show CDR1 as SEHNR and CDR2 as FQNEAQ (reference sequence).

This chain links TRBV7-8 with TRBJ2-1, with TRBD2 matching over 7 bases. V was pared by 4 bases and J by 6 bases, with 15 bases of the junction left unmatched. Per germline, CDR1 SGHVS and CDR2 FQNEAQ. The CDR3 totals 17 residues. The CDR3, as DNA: TGTGCCAGCAGCTCCCTTAGGATTGGACTAGACCCCAATGAGCAGTTCTTC. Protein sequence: CASSSLRIGLDPNEQFF.

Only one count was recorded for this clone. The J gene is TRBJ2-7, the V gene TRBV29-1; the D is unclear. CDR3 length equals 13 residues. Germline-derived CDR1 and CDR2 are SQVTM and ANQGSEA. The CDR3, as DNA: TGCGGAACCACGGGCCCGAGCGTCTACGAGCAGTACTTC. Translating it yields CGTTGPSVYEQYF.

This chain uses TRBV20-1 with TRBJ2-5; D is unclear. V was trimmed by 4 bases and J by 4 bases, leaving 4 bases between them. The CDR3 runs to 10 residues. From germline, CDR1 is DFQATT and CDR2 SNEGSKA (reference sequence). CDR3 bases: TGCAGTGCTATTATAGAGACCCAGTACTTC. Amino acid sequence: CSAIIETQYF.

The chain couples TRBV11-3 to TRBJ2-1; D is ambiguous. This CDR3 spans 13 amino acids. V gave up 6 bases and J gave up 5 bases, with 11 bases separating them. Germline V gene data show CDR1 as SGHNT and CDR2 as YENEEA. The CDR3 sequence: CASRVGGDNEQFF. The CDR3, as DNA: TGTGCCAGCAGAGTGGGTGGGGACAATGAGCAGTTCTTC.

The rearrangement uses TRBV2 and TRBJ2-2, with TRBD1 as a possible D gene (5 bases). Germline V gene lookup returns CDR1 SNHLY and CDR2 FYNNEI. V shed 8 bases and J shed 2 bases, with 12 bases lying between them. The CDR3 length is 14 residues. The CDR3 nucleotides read TGTGCCAGCGTTCAGGGATTTAACACCGGGGAGCTGTTTTTT. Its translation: CASVQGFNTGELFF.

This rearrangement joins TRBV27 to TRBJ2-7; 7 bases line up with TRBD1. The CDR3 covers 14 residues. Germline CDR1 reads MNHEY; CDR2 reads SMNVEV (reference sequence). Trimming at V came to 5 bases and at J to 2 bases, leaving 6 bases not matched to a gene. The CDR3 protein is CASSPIGQAYEQYF. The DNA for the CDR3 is TGTGCCAGCAGTCCGATAGGACAGGCCTACGAGCAGTACTTC.

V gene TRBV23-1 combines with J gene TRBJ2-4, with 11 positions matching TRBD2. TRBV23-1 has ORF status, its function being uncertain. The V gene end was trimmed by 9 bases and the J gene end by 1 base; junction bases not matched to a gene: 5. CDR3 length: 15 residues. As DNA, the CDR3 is TGCGCCAGTAGCGGGAGGGCCCCCGCCAAAAACATTCAGTACTTC. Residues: CASSGRAPAKNIQYF.

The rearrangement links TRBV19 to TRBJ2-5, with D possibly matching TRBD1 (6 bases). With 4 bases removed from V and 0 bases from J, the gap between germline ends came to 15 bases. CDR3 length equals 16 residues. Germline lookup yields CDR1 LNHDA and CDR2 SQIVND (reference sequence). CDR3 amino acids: CASSSAWGQDQETQYF. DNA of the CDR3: TGTGCCAGTAGTAGCGCCTGGGGGCAGGACCAAGAGACCCAGTACTTC.

CDR3 loop: CASSPQMGQNTGELFF. CDR3 in DNA: TGCGCCAGCAGCCCCCAGATGGGGCAGAACACCGGGGAGCTGTTTTTT. This rearrangement joins TRBV4-3 to TRBJ2-2, with D maybe TRBD1 (5 bases). The CDR3 has 16 residues. CDR1 and CDR2 (germline): LGHNA, YSLEER. Trimming pared 4 bases from V and 1 base from J, leaving 13 bases between.

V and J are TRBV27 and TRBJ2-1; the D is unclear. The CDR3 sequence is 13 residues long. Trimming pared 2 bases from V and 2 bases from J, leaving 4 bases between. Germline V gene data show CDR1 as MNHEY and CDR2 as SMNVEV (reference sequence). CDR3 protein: CASSLDTYNEQFF. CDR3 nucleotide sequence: TGTGCCAGCAGTTTAGACACCTACAATGAGCAGTTCTTC.

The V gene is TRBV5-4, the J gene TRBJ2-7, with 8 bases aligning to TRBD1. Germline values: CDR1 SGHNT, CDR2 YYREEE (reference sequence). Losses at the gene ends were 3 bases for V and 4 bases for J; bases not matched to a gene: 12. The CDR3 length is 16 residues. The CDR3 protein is CASSSFGDRGGYEQYF. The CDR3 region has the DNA TGTGCCAGCAGCTCCTTCGGAGACAGGGGTGGATACGAGCAGTACTTC.

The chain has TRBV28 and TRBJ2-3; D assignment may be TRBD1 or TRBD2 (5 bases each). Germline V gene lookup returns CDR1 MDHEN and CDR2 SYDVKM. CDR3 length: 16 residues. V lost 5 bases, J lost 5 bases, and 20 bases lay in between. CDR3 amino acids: CASSKRGVGAEDTQYF. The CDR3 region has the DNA TGTGCCAGCAGTAAGAGAGGGGTAGGGGCGGAAGATACGCAGTATTTT.

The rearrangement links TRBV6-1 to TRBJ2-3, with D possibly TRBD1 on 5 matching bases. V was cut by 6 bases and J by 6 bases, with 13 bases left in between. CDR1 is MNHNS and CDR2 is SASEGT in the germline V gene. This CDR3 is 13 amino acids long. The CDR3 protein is CASRALPGDTQYF. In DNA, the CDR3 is TGTGCCAGCAGGGCCTTACCAGGGGATACGCAGTATTTT.

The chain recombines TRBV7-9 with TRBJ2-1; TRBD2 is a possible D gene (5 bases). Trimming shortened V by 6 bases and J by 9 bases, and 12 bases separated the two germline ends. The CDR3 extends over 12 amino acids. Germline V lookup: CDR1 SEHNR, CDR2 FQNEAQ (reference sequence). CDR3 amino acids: CASRPLGGEQFF. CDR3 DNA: TGTGCCAGCAGACCACTAGGTGGTGAGCAGTTCTTC.

The DNA of the CDR3 is TGTGCCAGCAGCTTGGAACAGACTAGCGGGCTCTACAATGAGCAGTTCTTC. The encoded protein is CASSLEQTSGLYNEQFF. The rearrangement joins TRBV5-6 to TRBJ2-1; TRBD2 agrees at 10 bases. V trimming: 0 bases; J trimming: 3 bases; junction bases outside the gene matches: 6. Germline CDR1 SGHDT, CDR2 YYEEEE. This CDR3 region has 17 residues.

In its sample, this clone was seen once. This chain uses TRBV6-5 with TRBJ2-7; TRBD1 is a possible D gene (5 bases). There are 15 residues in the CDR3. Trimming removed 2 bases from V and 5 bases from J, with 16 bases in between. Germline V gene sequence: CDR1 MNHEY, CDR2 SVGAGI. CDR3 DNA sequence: TGTGCCAGCAGTTACGCCCAATGGGGCCAGGACGAGCAGTACTTC. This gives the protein CASSYAQWGQDEQYF.

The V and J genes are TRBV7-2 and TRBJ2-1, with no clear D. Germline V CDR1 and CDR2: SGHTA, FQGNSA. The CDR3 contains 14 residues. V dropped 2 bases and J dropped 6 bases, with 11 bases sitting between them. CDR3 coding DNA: TGTGCCAGCAGCTTAATCAATTACGGCAATGAGCAGTTCTTC. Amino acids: CASSLINYGNEQFF.

The CDR3 sequence is CSVPDPGSGANVLTF. In DNA, the CDR3 is TGCAGCGTTCCGGACCCAGGTTCTGGGGCCAACGTCCTGACTTTC. The V gene is TRBV29-1, the J gene TRBJ2-6; D is unresolved. Germline V gene lookup returns CDR1 SQVTM and CDR2 ANQGSEA. The V and J ends lost 5 bases and 1 base respectively, with 12 bases between them. CDR3 length: 15 amino acids. The whole variable domain, filled in from reference TRBV29-1 and TRBJ2-6, reads SAVISQKPSRDICQRGTSLTIQCQVDSQVTMMFWYRQQPGQSLTLIATANQGSEATYESGFVIDKFPISRPNLTFSTLTVSNMSPEDSSIYLCSVPDPGSGANVLTFGAGSRLTVL.

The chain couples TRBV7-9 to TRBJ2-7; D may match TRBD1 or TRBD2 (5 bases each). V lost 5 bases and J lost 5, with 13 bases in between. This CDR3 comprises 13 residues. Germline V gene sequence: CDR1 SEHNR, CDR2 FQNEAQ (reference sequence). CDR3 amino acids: CASSLSMGDEQYF. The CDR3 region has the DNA TGTGCCAGCAGCCTTAGTATGGGGGACGAGCAGTACTTC.

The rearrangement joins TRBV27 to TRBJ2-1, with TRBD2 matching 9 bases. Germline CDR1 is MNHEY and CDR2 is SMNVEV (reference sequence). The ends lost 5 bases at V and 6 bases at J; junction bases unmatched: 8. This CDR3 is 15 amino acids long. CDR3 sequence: CASSVIAGVVNEQFF. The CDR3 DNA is TGTGCCAGCAGTGTTATAGCGGGAGTTGTCAATGAGCAGTTCTTC.

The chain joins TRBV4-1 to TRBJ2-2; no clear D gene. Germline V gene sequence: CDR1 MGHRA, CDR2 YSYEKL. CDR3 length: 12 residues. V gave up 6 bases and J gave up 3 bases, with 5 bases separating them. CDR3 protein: CASSEYTGELFF. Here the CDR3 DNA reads TGCGCCAGCAGTGAGTACACCGGGGAGCTGTTTTTT.

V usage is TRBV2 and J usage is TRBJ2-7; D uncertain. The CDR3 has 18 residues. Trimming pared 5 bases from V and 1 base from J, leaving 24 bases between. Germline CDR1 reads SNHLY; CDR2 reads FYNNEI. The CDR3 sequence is CASSSNPQKFVRSYEQYF. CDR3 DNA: TGTGCCAGCAGTTCCAACCCTCAGAAGTTTGTAAGGTCCTACGAGCAGTACTTC.

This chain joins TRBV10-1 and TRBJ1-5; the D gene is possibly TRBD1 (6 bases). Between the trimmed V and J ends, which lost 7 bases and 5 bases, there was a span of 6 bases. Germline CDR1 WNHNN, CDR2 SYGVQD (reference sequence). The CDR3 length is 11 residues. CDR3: CASKGDQPQHF. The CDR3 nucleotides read TGCGCCAGCAAGGGGGATCAGCCCCAGCATTTT.

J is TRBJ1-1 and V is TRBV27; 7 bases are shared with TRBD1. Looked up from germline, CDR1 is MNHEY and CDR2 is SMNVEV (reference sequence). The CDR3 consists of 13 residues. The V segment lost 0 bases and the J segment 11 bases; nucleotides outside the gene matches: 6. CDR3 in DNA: TGTGCCAGCAGTTTATCTCGACAGGGAGACGCTTTCTTT. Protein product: CASSLSRQGDAFF.

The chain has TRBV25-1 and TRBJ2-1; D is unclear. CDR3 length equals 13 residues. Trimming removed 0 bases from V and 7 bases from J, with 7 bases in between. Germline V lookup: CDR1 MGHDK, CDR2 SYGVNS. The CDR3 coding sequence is TGTGCCAGCAGTGAATACGGGCTGAATGAGCAGTTCTTC. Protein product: CASSEYGLNEQFF.